The 6 T cell receptor beta chains given below trace back to one sample, sequenced in a study of Graves' ophthalmopathy and Graves' hyperthyroidism. The authors amplified TCR beta CDR3 regions, and they did so from RNA transcripts for repertoire sequencing. First-round RT-PCR relied on HTBI primers, and a second-round multiplex PCR came next. TCRdb redid the calling of the multiplex PCR reads with MiXCR, one entry per CDR3 protein. Of 600,000 to 650,000 distinct CDR3 sequences listed, 20% to 25% were seen once; the top ten hold around 6.9%. The sample comprised peripheral blood. All receptors come from a woman between 18 and 30 years old with stable Graves' hyperthyroidism. Some clones in this sample may be carry-over from other donors' samples.

The V and J genes are TRBV28 and TRBJ1-1; D uncertain. The germline V and J ends were trimmed by 6 bases and 5 bases, with 19 bases remaining between them. Per germline, CDR1 MDHEN and CDR2 SYDVKM. This CDR3 is built from 15 residues. The CDR3 sequence: CASSLPYGVRTEAFF. The CDR3 bases are TGTGCCAGCAGCCTCCCCTACGGGGTGAGGACTGAAGCTTTCTTT. Drawing the rest from reference TRBV28 and TRBJ1-1, the complete variable domain is DVKVTQSSRYLVKRTGEKVFLECVQDMDHENMFWYRQDPGLGLRLIYFSYDVKMKEKGDIPEGYSVSREKKERFSLILESASTNQTSMYLCASSLPYGVRTEAFFGQGTRLTVV.

Points on this clonotype: Germline and junction disagree at one end, which may indicate a read error. The V call is TRBV3-1, the J call TRBJ2-7, with 9 bases identical to TRBD2. The CDR3 covers 13 residues. The germline CDR1 and CDR2 sequences are LGHDT and YNNKEL (reference sequence). CDR3 nucleotides: TGTGCCAGCCGCCAAGCGGGAGGTCTCGAGCAGTACTTC. This encodes CASRQAGGLEQYF.

This clonotype was seen just once. The chain is built from TRBV29-1 and TRBJ2-7; the D gene is possibly TRBD1 (5 bases). This CDR3 has 12 amino acids. Germline V gene lookup returns CDR1 SQVTM and CDR2 ANQGSEA. V lost 4 bases, J lost 4 bases, and 11 bases lay in between. This chain's CDR3 is CSVVDRGYEQYF. CDR3 nucleotide sequence: TGCAGCGTTGTCGACAGAGGATACGAGCAGTACTTC.

The gene calls are TRBV30 and TRBJ1-5; D unclear. Trimming removed 1 base from V and 7 bases from J, with 11 bases in between. This CDR3 contains 13 residues. The germline gives CDR1 GTSNPN, CDR2 SVGIG (reference sequence). DNA of the CDR3: TGTGCCTGGAGTGATACCCGGGGACAGCCCCAGCATTTT. It encodes CAWSDTRGQPQHF. The full variable domain, completed using reference TRBV30 and TRBJ1-5, is SQTIHQWPATLVQPVGSPLSLECTVEGTSNPNLYWYRQAAGRGLQLLFYSVGIGQISSEVPQNLSASRPQDRQFILSSKKLLLSDSGFYLCAWSDTRGQPQHFGDGTRLSIL.

Many counts were recorded for this clonotype. The chain has TRBV20-1 and TRBJ1-1; 7 nucleotides line up with TRBD1. This CDR3 comprises 13 residues. V was pared by 4 bases and J by 1 base, with 3 bases of the junction left unmatched. The germline V gene encodes CDR1 DFQATT and CDR2 SNEGSKA (reference sequence). CDR3 residues: CSATTGSNTEAFF. In DNA, the CDR3 is TGCAGTGCTACGACAGGGTCGAACACTGAAGCTTTCTTT.

The V gene is TRBV11-1, the J gene TRBJ2-6; 7 nucleotides align to TRBD1. V shed 3 bases, J shed 0 bases, and the junction held 5 bases outside the gene matches. The CDR3 runs to 17 residues. Looked up from germline, CDR1 is SGHAT and CDR2 is FQDESV (reference sequence). The CDR3 spells CASSLTGILSGANVLTF. The CDR3 DNA reads TGTGCCAGCAGCTTGACAGGGATTCTCTCTGGGGCCAACGTCCTGACTTTC.